This TCR beta chain was obtained from a study of CD4 and CD8 cells across lung adenocarcinoma regions. TCRdb ran MiXCR on the PCR reads and lists one entry per CDR3 protein. The data show 21,000 or so distinct CDR3 sequences, roughly 54% seen once. Of note for this clonotype: One junction end disagrees with the germline gene, perhaps due to a read error.

This CDR3 comprises 15 residues. From germline, CDR1 is ENHRY and CDR2 SYGVKD. The source material was CD8+ T cells from the center of a lung tumor. The chain carries TRBV10-3 and TRBJ2-4, with D possibly called TRBD1 or TRBD2 (5 bases each). The clonotype originates from a female donor with lung adenocarcinoma. The CD4 and CD8 labels of this study may be unreliable. The CDR3 nucleotides are TGTGCCGGGGGTGGTGGGAGCGGAGCCAAAGACATCCAGTACTTC. It yields the protein CAGGGGSGAKDIQYF.